The rows below give T cell receptor beta chains drawn from one sample of a study of shared T cell receptors in the human thymus. The assay was immunoSEQ multiplex PCR, and TCRdb's table has in-frame clones only and misses some. The repertoire holds about 380,000 clones, with more than 85% as singletons. Sequenced input: thymocytes. Source of these receptors: a human donor. Each CDR3 is given without its conserved first and last residue.

v_call	j_call	cdr3_aa
TRBV2	TRBJ1-3	ASSVGSGPLD
TRBV28	TRBJ2-1	ASSFHGSSYNEQF
TRBV7-9	TRBJ2-1	ASSLRARGWYNEQF
TRBV7-9	TRBJ2-1	ASSLSRDRLWDNEQF
TRBV15	TRBJ1-5	ATSRFRDRGQPQH
TRBV5-4	TRBJ2-5	ASSLAPSGRSSKETQY
TRBV7-8	TRBJ2-3	ASTPRLAGGRADTQY
TRBV6-5	TRBJ2-7	ASSYQRDGSYEQY
TRBV28	TRBJ2-1	ASRPQSGPGRGSYNEQF
TRBV5-1	TRBJ2-5	ASSLYPRLPQETQY
TRBV6-1	TRBJ2-7	ASSEESSGTNSYEQY
TRBV6-5	TRBJ2-7	ATLGGILYEEQY
TRBV6-1	TRBJ2-1	ASSGGLIGSYNEQF
TRBV28	TRBJ1-4	ASSPGTALNEKLF
TRBV9	TRBJ2-5	ASSVEDAGGEETQY
TRBV7-3	TRBJ2-1	ASSERGGSYNEQF
TRBV19	TRBJ2-2	ASSRASGSDTTGELF
TRBV5-1	TRBJ1-2	ASSSGTGECYGYT
TRBV5-1	TRBJ2-5	ASKTGYQETQY
TRBV5-1	TRBJ2-1	ASSLFGTSGRPLHNEQF
TRBV9	TRBJ2-5	ASSVGSRPGETQY
TRBV27	TRBJ2-3	ASTENDPGGRTDTQY
TRBV28	TRBJ2-6	ASSPLIRGANVLT
TRBV7-9	TRBJ2-1	ASSPLAGDITEQF